This T cell receptor (beta chain) was documented in a study of T cell changes during pregnancy in multiple sclerosis. The V and J ends lost 2 bases and 1 base, in that order; junction bases with no gene match: 2. The germline V gene encodes CDR1 SGHNT and CDR2 YYREEE (reference sequence). This CDR3 contains 14 residues. Produced via immunoSEQ multiplex PCR; TCRdb's table is partial and in-frame only. The table records 50,000 to 65,000 clones, 70% to 90% of them present only once. The chain joins TRBV5-4 to TRBJ1-1; TRBD1 matches at 7 bases. The TCR originated in a female donor with multiple sclerosis, enrolled in a pregnancy study. Material: peripheral blood, obtained in the first trimester of pregnancy. The CDR3, as DNA: TGTGCCAGCAGCTTAAGACAGGGGAACACTGAAGCTTTCTTT. Its protein is CASSLRQGNTEAFF.